A selection of T cell receptor beta chains follows, all from one sample in a study of graft-versus-host responses after intestinal transplantation. The table came from immunoSEQ multiplex PCR; TCRdb's copy has only in-frame clones and leaves some out. The sample includes about 38,000 clones, around four fifths of them seen just once. Sequences were derived from PBMCs, sampled 1070 days after transplant. The receptor set was obtained from a human patient who received an intestinal transplant, so some T cells may come from the graft donor. CDR3s include the opening cysteine and the closing phenylalanine or tryptophan. A D gene is named only where the DNA matches it firmly. A clone size is listed for some rows: how often the clone was seen (once, few, many), or a class if it is expanded.

clone size	D gene	J gene	V gene	CDR3 DNA	CDR3 protein
.	TRBD1	TRBJ1-2	TRBV4-1	TGCGCCAGCAGCCCGACAGGGCCCTATGGCTACACCTTC	CASSPTGPYGYTF
.	.	TRBJ2-2	TRBV9	TGTGCCAGCAGCGTAGGTCAGGTTAACACCGGGGAGCTGTTTTTT	CASSVGQVNTGELFF
.	TRBD1	TRBJ2-5	TRBV19	TGTGCCAGTAGTATTCGTCGGCAGGGACAGGAGACCCAGTACTTC	CASSIRRQGQETQYF
.	.	TRBJ2-3	TRBV27	TGTGCCAGCAGAACGTTAATACGGGAGTATTTT	CASRTLIREYF
.	.	TRBJ1-6	TRBV7-2	TGTGCCAGCAGCTTATTCAGGGGACGGTCACCCCTCCACTTT	CASSLFRGRSPLHF
.	.	TRBJ2-1	TRBV5-1	TGCGCCAGCAGCCCTAGAGGGGATGAGCAGTTCTTC	CASSPRGDEQFF
once	.	TRBJ1-2	TRBV6-6	TGTGCCAGCAGTGGACTTCCTTATGGCTACACCTTC	CASSGLPYGYTF
once	.	TRBJ1-6	TRBV30	TGTGCCTGGAGTGTTGGGGGGGCCCAAAATTCACCCCTCCACTTT	CAWSVGGAQNSPLHF
once	TRBD1	TRBJ2-5	TRBV11-2	TGTGCCAGCAGCTTAGCTCTGACAGGGGACTTCCAAGAGACCCAGTACTTC	CASSLALTGDFQETQYF
.	.	TRBJ1-1	TRBV5-1	TGCGCCAGCAGCTTATATGGGGGAGGGGACACTGAAGCTTTCTTT	CASSLYGGGDTEAFF
.	TRBD2	TRBJ2-3	TRBV5-1	TGCGCCAGCAGCCCAGGACAGATGACTAGCGGGACTGACTATACTCGAGATACGCAGTATTTT	CASSPGQMTSGTDYTRDTQYF
.	.	TRBJ1-3	TRBV13	TGTGCCAGCGGTCCCGCAGGTTACGGAAACACCATATATTTT	CASGPAGYGNTIYF
.	.	TRBJ2-1	TRBV28	TGTGCCAGCAGTTTTAGTGCGGGGAACAATGAGCAGTTCTTC	CASSFSAGNNEQFF
.	.	TRBJ2-5	TRBV5-1	TGCGCCAGCAGCTTGCACGGCCCGCGGGGCCAAGAGACCCAGTACTTC	CASSLHGPRGQETQYF
.	TRBD2	TRBJ2-1	TRBV7-9	TGTGCCAGCAGCTTATACGCTAGCGGGTTTCAGGATGAGCAGTTCTTC	CASSLYASGFQDEQFF
.	.	TRBJ2-4	TRBV28	TGTGCCAGCAGTTTTTCTGACAGACTAGCCAAAAACATTCAGTACTTC	CASSFSDRLAKNIQYF
.	TRBD1	TRBJ2-3	TRBV6-1	TGTGCCAGCTCATCCGGGACAGGGTCCCCAGATACGCAGTATTTT	CASSSGTGSPDTQYF
.	.	TRBJ2-1	TRBV28	TGTGCCAGCAGTTTATTTTGGGATGGATTAAGCTCCTACAATGAGCAGTTCTTC	CASSLFWDGLSSYNEQFF
.	.	TRBJ1-5	TRBV19	TGTGCCAGTAGTATGATGGGGGAAGGATCAGCCCAGCATTTT	CASSMMGEGSAQHF
.	.	TRBJ2-2	TRBV5-1	TGCGCCAGCAGCTTCCCAGCTCCCGGGGAGCTGTTTTTT	CASSFPAPGELFF
.	TRBD2	TRBJ2-1	TRBV5-4	TGTGCCAGCAGCTTGGGAGCAAGCGGGAGTGGCAATGAGCAGTTCTTC	CASSLGASGSGNEQFF
.	TRBD2	TRBJ2-7	TRBV18	TGTGCCAGCTCACCGCTTCCGGGACTAGCGGCCTACGAGCAGTACTTC	CASSPLPGLAAYEQYF
.	TRBD1	TRBJ2-7	TRBV28	TGTGCCAGCAGTTTCGGGACAGGACTGGGGATCGAGCAGTACTTC	CASSFGTGLGIEQYF
few	.	TRBJ1-1	TRBV5-1	TGCGCCAGCAGCTTGGTTTCAGGGGACACTGAAGCTTTCTTT	CASSLVSGDTEAFF
.	.	TRBJ1-4	TRBV7-6	TGTGCCAGCAGCCCCCTTGGGGGAGGCGAAAAACTGTTTTTT	CASSPLGGGEKLFF
.	TRBD1	TRBJ1-1	TRBV29-1	TGCAGCGTTGGCCTCCGGACAGGGGGGACTGAAGCTTTCTTT	CSVGLRTGGTEAFF
once	.	TRBJ2-1	TRBV4-1	TGCGCCAGCAGCCAAGAGGTTAAGGACTTCCAGTTCTTC	CASSQEVKDFQFF